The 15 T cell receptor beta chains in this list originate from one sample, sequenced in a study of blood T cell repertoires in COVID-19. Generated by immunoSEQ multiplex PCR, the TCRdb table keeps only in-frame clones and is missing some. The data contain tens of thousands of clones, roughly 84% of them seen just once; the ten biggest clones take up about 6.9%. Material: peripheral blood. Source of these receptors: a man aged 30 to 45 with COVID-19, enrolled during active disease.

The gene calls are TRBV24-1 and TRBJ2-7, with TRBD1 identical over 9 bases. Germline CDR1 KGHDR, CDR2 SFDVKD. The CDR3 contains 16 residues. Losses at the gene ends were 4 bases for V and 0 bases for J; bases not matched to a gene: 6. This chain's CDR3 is CATSDRMTGGSYEQYF. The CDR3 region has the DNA TGTGCCACCAGTGACCGGATGACAGGGGGCTCCTACGAGCAGTACTTC.

The CDR3 reads CASKGQPNTEAFF. CDR3 DNA: TGTGCCAGCAAGGGACAGCCGAACACTGAAGCTTTCTTT. The J gene is TRBJ1-1, the V gene TRBV7-9; 7 positions match TRBD1. Germline CDR1 is SEHNR and CDR2 is FQNEAQ (reference sequence). This CDR3 spans 13 amino acids. The V gene end was trimmed by 7 bases and the J gene end by 1 base; junction bases not matched to a gene: 3.

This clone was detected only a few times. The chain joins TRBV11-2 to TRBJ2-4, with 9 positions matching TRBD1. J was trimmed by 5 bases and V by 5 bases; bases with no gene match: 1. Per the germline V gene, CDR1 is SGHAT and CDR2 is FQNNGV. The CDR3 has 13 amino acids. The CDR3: CASSRDRENIQYF. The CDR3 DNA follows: TGTGCCAGCAGCCGGGACAGGGAAAACATTCAGTACTTC.

CDR3 nucleotides: TGTGCCAGCAGTGCCGGGACTAGCGGGAGGATTAATGAGCAGTTCTTC. Protein: CASSAGTSGRINEQFF. J is TRBJ2-1 and V is TRBV28, with TRBD2 matching over 15 bases. The CDR3 has 16 amino acids. Germline CDR1 and CDR2: MDHEN and SYDVKM. Unmatched junction bases numbered 6, after V lost 5 bases and J lost 7 bases. Full variable domain (remainder filled in from reference TRBV28 and TRBJ2-1): DVKVTQSSRYLVKRTGEKVFLECVQDMDHENMFWYRQDPGLGLRLIYFSYDVKMKEKGDIPEGYSVSREKKERFSLILESASTNQTSMYLCASSAGTSGRINEQFFGPGTRLTVL.

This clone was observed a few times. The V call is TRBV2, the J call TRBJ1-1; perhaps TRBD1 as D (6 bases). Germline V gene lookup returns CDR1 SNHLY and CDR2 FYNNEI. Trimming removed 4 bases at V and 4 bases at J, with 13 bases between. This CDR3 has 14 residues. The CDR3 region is CASSAIQGGTEAFF. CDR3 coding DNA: TGTGCCAGCAGTGCCATACAGGGCGGCACTGAAGCTTTCTTT.

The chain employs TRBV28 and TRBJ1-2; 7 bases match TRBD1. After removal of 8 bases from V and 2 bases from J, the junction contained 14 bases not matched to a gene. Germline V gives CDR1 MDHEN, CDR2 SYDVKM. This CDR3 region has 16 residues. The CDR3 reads CASGKGQLTNNYGYTF. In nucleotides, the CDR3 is TGTGCCAGCGGAAAGGGACAGCTGACGAACAACTATGGCTACACCTTC.

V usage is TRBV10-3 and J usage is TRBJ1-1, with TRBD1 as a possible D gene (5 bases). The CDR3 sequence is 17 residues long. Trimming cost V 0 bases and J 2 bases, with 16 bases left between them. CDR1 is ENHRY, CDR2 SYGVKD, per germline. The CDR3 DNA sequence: TGTGCCATCAGTGAGTCATGGGGGGATAGGGCAAACACTGAAGCTTTCTTT. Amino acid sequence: CAISESWGDRANTEAFF.

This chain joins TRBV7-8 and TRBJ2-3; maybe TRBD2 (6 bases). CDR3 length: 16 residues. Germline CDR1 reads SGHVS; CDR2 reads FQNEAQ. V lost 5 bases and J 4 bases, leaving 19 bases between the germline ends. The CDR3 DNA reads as TGTGCCAGCAGCCCTGGTGTCCTAGCGAGACCAGATACGCAGTATTTT. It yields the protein CASSPGVLARPDTQYF.

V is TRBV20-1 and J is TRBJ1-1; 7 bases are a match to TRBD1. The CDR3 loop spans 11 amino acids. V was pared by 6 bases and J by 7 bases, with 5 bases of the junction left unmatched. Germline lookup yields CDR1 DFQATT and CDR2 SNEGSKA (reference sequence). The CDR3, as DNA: TGCAGTGCACGACAGGGATATGAAGCTTTCTTT. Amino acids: CSARQGYEAFF.

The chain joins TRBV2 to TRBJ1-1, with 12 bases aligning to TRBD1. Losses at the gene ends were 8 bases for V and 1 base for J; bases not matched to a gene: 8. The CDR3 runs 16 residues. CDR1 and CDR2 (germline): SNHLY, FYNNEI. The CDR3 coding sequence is TGTGCCAGCGTACCGGGACAGGGGGCGAAGAACACTGAAGCTTTCTTT. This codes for CASVPGQGAKNTEAFF.

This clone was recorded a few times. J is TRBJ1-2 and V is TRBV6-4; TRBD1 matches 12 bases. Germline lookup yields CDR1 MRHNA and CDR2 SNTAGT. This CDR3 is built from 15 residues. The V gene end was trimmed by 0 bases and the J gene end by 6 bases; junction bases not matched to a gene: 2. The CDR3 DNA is TGTGCCAGCAGTGACTCGGGACAGGGGGCAGATGGCTACACCTTC. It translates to CASSDSGQGADGYTF.

CDR3 in amino acids: CASSYSLGGADEQYF. CDR3 nucleotide sequence: TGTGCCAGCAGTTACTCGCTAGGAGGGGCTGACGAGCAGTACTTC. The chain employs TRBV6-5 and TRBJ2-7, with D perhaps matching TRBD2 (6 bases). The length of the CDR3 is 15 residues. V lost 0 bases and J 5 bases, leaving 14 bases between the germline ends. Germline lookup yields CDR1 MNHEY and CDR2 SVGAGI.

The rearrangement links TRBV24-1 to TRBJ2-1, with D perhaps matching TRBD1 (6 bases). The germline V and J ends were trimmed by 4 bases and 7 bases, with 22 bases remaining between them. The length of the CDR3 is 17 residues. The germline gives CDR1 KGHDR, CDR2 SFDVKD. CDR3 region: CATSDPAWQGPPNEQFF. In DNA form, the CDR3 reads TGTGCCACCAGTGACCCCGCATGGCAGGGGCCCCCTAATGAGCAGTTCTTC.

CDR3: CASSQQRDTEAFF. The CDR3, as DNA: TGTGCCAGCAGCCAACAGAGGGACACTGAAGCTTTCTTT. The V and J genes are TRBV14 and TRBJ1-1; D not certain. V lost 2 bases to trimming and J lost 3 bases, with 7 bases between them. The CDR3 consists of 13 residues. Germline-derived CDR1 and CDR2 are SGHDN and FVKESK. The full variable domain, completed using reference TRBV14 and TRBJ1-1, is EAGVTQFPSHSVIEKGQTVTLRCDPISGHDNLYWYRRVMGKEIKFLLHFVKESKQDESGMPNNRFLAERTGGTYSTLKVQPAELEDSGVYFCASSQQRDTEAFFGQGTRLTVV.

The CDR3 DNA is TGTGCCAGCAGTCAGACAGGGGATATCGATCAGCCCCAGCATTTT. It specifies CASSQTGDIDQPQHF. This chain links TRBV6-5 with TRBJ1-5, with 8 bases identical to TRBD1. Germline CDR1 and CDR2: MNHEY and SVGAGI. J gave up 5 bases and V 5 bases, and 8 bases lay outside the gene matches. This CDR3 spans 15 amino acids.